What follows are 10 T cell receptor beta chains derived from one specimen sequenced in a study of cytotoxic CD8 clonotypes in ibrutinib-treated CLL. Measured with immunoSEQ multiplex PCR; TCRdb has only the in-frame clones, and not every one. The sample consists of tens of thousands of clones, 70% to 80% of them appearing once. Sequencing used PBMCs, obtained after 36 months of ibrutinib treatment. The receptors originated from a human donor with chronic lymphocytic leukemia.

The CDR3 loop is CASSELGGRMETQYF. DNA of the CDR3: TGTGCCAGCAGTGAACTGGGGGGGCGGATGGAGACCCAGTACTTC. The rearrangement joins TRBV2 to TRBJ2-5, with D maybe TRBD2 (7 bases). CDR1 is SNHLY, CDR2 FYNNEI, per germline. This CDR3 comprises 15 residues. Trimming took 2 bases from V and 5 from J, leaving 15 bases between them. The variable domain in full, with the rest retrieved from reference TRBV2 and TRBJ2-5, is EPEVTQTPSHQVTQMGQEVILRCVPISNHLYFYWYRQILGQKVEFLVSFYNNEISEKSEIFDDQFSVERPDGSNFTLKIRSTKLEDSAMYFCASSELGGRMETQYFGPGTRLLVL.

This clone was seen only a few times. This chain connects TRBV2 to TRBJ1-6; D gene ambiguous. Trimming shortened V by 2 bases and J by 7 bases, and 9 bases separated the two germline ends. Germline CDR1 is SNHLY and CDR2 is FYNNEI. The CDR3 spans 14 residues. For the CDR3, the DNA is TGTGCCAGCAGTGAATCCAGGAGGAATTCACCCCTCCACTTT. Translated, it gives CASSESRRNSPLHF.

CDR3 in DNA: TGCGCCAGCAGCCCCGACGCGGACGAGCAGTACTTC. It codes for CASSPDADEQYF. The chain carries TRBV4-1 and TRBJ2-7; D gene ambiguous. Germline assignment: CDR1 MGHRA and CDR2 YSYEKL. The CDR3 consists of 12 residues. V was shortened by 4 bases and J by 5 bases, with 9 bases between the two germline ends.

This chain uses TRBV18 with TRBJ1-2; a possible D gene is TRBD1 (5 bases). CDR3 size: 14 residues. The germline V gene has CDR1 KGHSH and CDR2 LQKENI. Trimming pared 6 bases from V and 8 bases from J, leaving 19 bases between. CDR3 amino acids: CASSSDLLKGGYTF. The DNA of the CDR3 is TGTGCCAGCTCGTCTGACTTGTTAAAGGGGGGCTACACCTTC.

The chain couples TRBV7-8 to TRBJ2-7; D is perhaps TRBD1 or TRBD2 (5 bases each). The CDR3 runs to 13 residues. Germline CDR1 reads SGHVS; CDR2 reads FQNEAQ. V dropped 1 base and J dropped 3 bases, with 7 bases sitting between them. CDR3 protein: CASSLGGRYEQYF. The CDR3 nucleotides are TGTGCCAGCAGCTTAGGGGGACGCTACGAGCAGTACTTC. Full variable domain (outside the CDR3, taken from reference TRBV7-8 and TRBJ2-7): GAGVSQSPRYKVAKRGQDVALRCDPISGHVSLFWYQQALGQGPEFLTYFQNEAQLDKSGLPSDRFFAERPEGSVSTLKIQRTQQEDSAVYLCASSLGGRYEQYFGPGTRLTVT.

The V gene is TRBV7-3, the J gene TRBJ2-2, with TRBD2 matching over 8 bases. This CDR3 spans 17 amino acids. J lost 3 bases, V lost 2 bases, and 8 bases had no gene match. Germline CDR1 is SGHTA and CDR2 is FQGTGA. CDR3 protein: CASSLPQRGSDTGELFF. The CDR3 region has the DNA TGTGCCAGCAGCTTACCCCAGCGGGGGAGCGACACCGGGGAGCTGTTTTTT.

The V call is TRBV4-1, the J call TRBJ1-1; D uncertain. V shed 5 bases and J shed 1 base, with 8 bases lying between them. Germline V gives CDR1 MGHRA, CDR2 YSYEKL. The CDR3 totals 13 residues. Written as DNA, the CDR3 is TGCGCCAGCAGCTTTACCAAGAACACTGAAGCTTTCTTT. Amino acids: CASSFTKNTEAFF.

The J gene is TRBJ2-2, the V gene TRBV19; 10 bases fit TRBD1. The ends lost 6 bases at V and 6 bases at J; junction bases unmatched: 4. This CDR3 contains 14 residues. Looked up from germline, CDR1 is LNHDA and CDR2 is SQIVND (reference sequence). CDR3 in DNA: TGTGCCAGTAGAGACAGGGGGCTGGCCGGGGAGCTGTTTTTT. Protein product: CASRDRGLAGELFF.

This clone was recorded a few times. This chain connects TRBV15 to TRBJ2-7, with 9 bases that match TRBD2. The CDR3 is made up of 14 amino acids. V lost 5 bases to trimming and J lost 6 bases; unmatched junction nucleotides: 8. Germline V lookup: CDR1 LNHNV, CDR2 YYDKDF (reference sequence). For the CDR3, the DNA is TGTGCCACCAGCGAAAGACTAGCGGATTCCGAGCAGTACTTC. Residues: CATSERLADSEQYF.

This clone has just a few counts. The chain links TRBV9 to TRBJ1-1; no firm D call. Between the trimmed V and J ends, which lost 1 base and 0 bases, there was a span of 4 bases. Germline V gene sequence: CDR1 SGDLS, CDR2 YYNGEE. This CDR3 is 13 amino acids long. CDR3 protein: CASSVFLNTEAFF. The CDR3 nucleotides are TGTGCCAGCAGCGTATTCTTGAACACTGAAGCTTTCTTT. The full variable domain, in which reference TRBV9 and TRBJ1-1 provide the parts outside the CDR3, is DSGVTQTPKHLITATGQRVTLRCSPRSGDLSVYWYQQSLDQGLQFLIQYYNGEERAKGNILERFSAQQFPDLHSELNLSSLELGDSALYFCASSVFLNTEAFFGQGTRLTVV.